One T cell receptor beta chain is described in this entry. Its antigen is not known. TCR analog templates of synthetic origin were spiked into each PCR. Sequencing was performed with immunoSEQ multiplex PCR; in TCRdb, only in-frame clones are kept and a portion is missing. The data hold 50,000 to 55,000 clones, with 70% to 85% observed a single time. CDR1 is SGDLS and CDR2 is YYNGEE in the germline V gene. The CDR3 runs to 15 residues. The V end lost 4 bases, the J end lost 0 bases, and 10 bases lay between the germline ends. The data stem from a study of PD-L1 blockade in urothelial cancer. The wider study: Of some 28 patients, around 25 were males with bladder-origin urothelial cancer.

Overall study findings and caveats: In blood sampled pretreatment, TCR clonality below the median predicted better survival.

All patients carried locally advanced or metastatic urothelial carcinoma. The material sequenced was PBMCs, taken around atezolizumab (anti-PD-L1) treatment. This chain links TRBV9 with TRBJ2-2; possibly TRBD2 for D (6 bases). This TCR derives from a man aged 65 to 79 with urothelial cancer. DNA for the CDR3: TGTGCCAGCAGCTCGGAGGGAACGAACACCGGGGAGCTGTTTTTT. It yields the protein CASSSEGTNTGELFF.